A selection of T cell receptor beta chains follows, all from one sample in a study of Ad26.COV2.S vaccination and SARS-CoV-2 variants. Measured with immunoSEQ multiplex PCR; TCRdb has only the in-frame clones, and not every one. The profile shows 250,000 to 300,000 clones, around 87% of them singletons. The sequences come from peripheral blood, collected in a trial of Ad26.COV2.S vaccine versus placebo. Receptors were obtained from a person aged 18 to 59 who received the Ad26.COV2.S COVID-19 vaccine or a placebo. CDR3s leave out the opening cysteine and the closing phenylalanine or tryptophan.

V: TRBV7-2
J: TRBJ2-5
CDR3: ASIRQRQETQY

V: TRBV2
J: TRBJ2-3
CDR3: ASSELSLGREGARDTQY

V: TRBV7-2
J: TRBJ1-2
CDR3: ASSLEWGQLNYGYT

V: TRBV6-5
J: TRBJ2-7
CDR3: ASRITGSREQY

V: TRBV20-1
J: TRBJ1-2
CDR3: SASERNYGYT

V: TRBV11-2
J: TRBJ1-1
CDR3: ASLPGGNTEAF

V: TRBV5-4
J: TRBJ2-3
CDR3: ASSLRREGPTDTQY

V: TRBV6-4
J: TRBJ2-3
CDR3: ASSGPPTGGPLNTSDTQY

V: TRBV6-5
J: TRBJ2-2
CDR3: ASKASGRHTGELF

V: TRBV5-1
J: TRBJ1-3
CDR3: ASSLVPGRGNTIY

V: TRBV3-1/TRBV3-2
J: TRBJ2-3
CDR3: ASSLGTTDTQY

V: TRBV30
J: TRBJ1-1
CDR3: AWSRQQNTEAF

V: TRBV6-5
J: TRBJ2-5
CDR3: ASSYSDDIQETQY

V: TRBV6-2/TRBV6-3
J: TRBJ2-4
CDR3: ASSYVGGLAKNIQY

V: TRBV7-2
J: TRBJ2-2
CDR3: ASSISGGWNTGELF

V: TRBV11-2
J: TRBJ1-5
CDR3: ASSLGQAGQPQH

V: TRBV7-9
J: TRBJ1-6
CDR3: ASSSTGTGGSPLH

V: TRBV5-1
J: TRBJ2-7
CDR3: ASSRQGAREQY

V: TRBV25-1
J: TRBJ1-1
CDR3: ASSNSPGAEGSTEAF

V: TRBV10-3
J: TRBJ2-1
CDR3: AILGGTGGIGEQF

V: TRBV2
J: TRBJ2-1
CDR3: ASAGGEQF

V: TRBV28
J: TRBJ1-5
CDR3: ASSRTVGQPQH

V: TRBV27
J: TRBJ2-1
CDR3: ASSLWGNEQF

V: TRBV6-6
J: TRBJ2-1
CDR3: ASTFRLAGSYNEQF

V: TRBV7-2
J: TRBJ2-7
CDR3: ASSLALATGEQY

V: TRBV5-1
J: TRBJ1-2
CDR3: ASSLGQGSGGYT

V: TRBV7-8
J: TRBJ2-3
CDR3: ASSFSSGTDTQY